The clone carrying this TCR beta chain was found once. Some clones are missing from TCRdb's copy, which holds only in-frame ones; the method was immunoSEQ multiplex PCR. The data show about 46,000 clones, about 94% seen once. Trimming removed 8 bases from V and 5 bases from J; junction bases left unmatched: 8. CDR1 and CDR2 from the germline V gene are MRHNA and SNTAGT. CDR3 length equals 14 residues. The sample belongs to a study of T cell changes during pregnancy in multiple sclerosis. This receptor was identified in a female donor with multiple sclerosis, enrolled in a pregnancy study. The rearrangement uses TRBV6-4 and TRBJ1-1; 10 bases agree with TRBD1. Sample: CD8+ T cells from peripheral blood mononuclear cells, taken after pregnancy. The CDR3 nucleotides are TGTGCCAGCTTGACAGGGGGCCCGGGGACTGAAGCTTTCTTT. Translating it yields CASLTGGPGTEAFF.